The TCR beta chain described here comes from a study of T cells in localized non-small cell lung cancer. In regard to this clone: Its antigen is unknown.

The germline CDR1 and CDR2 sequences are SEHNR and FQNEAQ (reference sequence). V was pared by 2 bases and J by 5 bases, with 9 bases between. The length of the CDR3 is 13 residues. Whole-study results and caveats: As only one tumor region underwent sequencing, heterogeneity remains possible. Prolonged overall survival went with higher T cell density in the blood.

Repertoires were generated with immunoSEQ multiplex PCR, while TCRdb's copy carries only in-frame clones and drops some. The sample consists of about 77,000 clones, more than 75% of them appearing once. Source: peripheral blood, taken before any cancer treatment. The origin of this receptor is a woman aged 40-69 years with stage I squamous cell lung carcinoma. The rearrangement joins TRBV7-9 to TRBJ2-5, with D perhaps TRBD2 (5 bases). Written as DNA, the CDR3 is TGTGCCAGCAGCTTATCGTCGGGGGAGACCCAGTACTTC. Translation: CASSLSSGETQYF.